The 17 T cell receptor beta chains presented below share a single source sample, sequenced in a study of tumor-infiltrating lymphocytes in primary liver carcinoma. A primer in the constant region served to generate TCR beta cDNA from 450 to 600 ng of total RNA. Investigators got TCR beta libraries out of three nested multiplex PCR rounds, done with slightly modified ARM-PCR. With TRBV1-TRBV30 forward primers and a C-beta reverse primer, the first two PCR rounds were run for roughly 10 cycles each. MiXCR was run by TCRdb on the multiplex PCR reads, yielding one entry per CDR3 protein. Here the sample spans more than 70,000 distinct CDR3 sequences, roughly two thirds being singletons. RNA and DNA were co-extracted from around 18-30 mg of unsorted bulk tissue. Sequenced input: tumor-adjacent normal liver tissue. The receptors shown here come from a man between 40 and 49 years old with primary liver carcinoma and hepatitis B virus infection.

This clonotype was found many times. The rearrangement links TRBV5-6 to TRBJ1-6; unclear D gene. The germline V gene has CDR1 SGHDT and CDR2 YYEEEE. V was clipped by 3 bases and J by 5 bases, with 15 bases between them. CDR3 length: 16 amino acids. CDR3 nucleotides: TGTGCCAGCAGCTCTATAGATACGGTTGATAATTCACCCCTCCACTTT. Translated, it gives CASSSIDTVDNSPLHF. Looking up the rest from reference TRBV5-6 and TRBJ1-6 gives the full variable domain: DAGVTQSPTHLIKTRGQQVTLRCSPKSGHDTVSWYQQALGQGPQFIFQYYEEEERQRGNFPDRFSGHQFPNYSSELNVNALLLGDSALYLCASSSIDTVDNSPLHFGNGTRLTVT.

With regard to this clonotype: A much more abundant neighbour one base away suggests this may be a read error. No conserved phenylalanine or tryptophan ends this CDR3, so it is likely a read error. The gene calls are TRBV5-4 and TRBJ1-1; D uncertain. Germline CDR1 and CDR2: SGHNT and YYREEE (reference sequence). V gave up 0 bases and J gave up 8 bases, with 5 bases separating them. CDR3 size: 11 residues. The CDR3 sequence: CASSLVGEAFL. As DNA, the CDR3 is TGTGCCAGCAGCTTGGTAGGAGAAGCTTTCCTT.

Regarding this clonotype: A clone one base away is much larger, so this may be a read error. This chain joins TRBV4-3 and TRBJ2-1; TRBD2 might be the D (7 bases). The V gene's germline CDR1 is LGHNA and CDR2 YSLEER. The CDR3 contains 15 residues. The CDR3 sequence is CASSPRGGSVNEQLF. The CDR3, as DNA: TGCGCCAGCAGCCCAAGGGGGGGGTCGGTTAATGAGCAGTTATTC.

This clonotype has ten or more counts. The chain combines TRBV10-3 with TRBJ2-2, with no clear D. Trimming left V 2 bases short and J 0 bases short, with 4 bases between. The CDR3 contains 14 residues. Germline V lookup: CDR1 ENHRY, CDR2 SYGVKD. The CDR3 coding sequence is TGTGCCATCAGTGAGGGGGCGAACACCGGGGAGCTGTTTTTT. It yields the protein CAISEGANTGELFF.

The V call is TRBV11-2, the J call TRBJ2-5; the match to TRBD2 covers 7 bases. V lost 9 bases, J lost 3 bases, and 16 bases stayed unmatched. Germline V CDR1 and CDR2: SGHAT, FQNNGV. The CDR3 has 16 amino acids. DNA for the CDR3: TGTGCCAGAAGCCAAACTCCCGGCGGGGGAAAAGAGACCCAGTACTTC. Its translation is CARSQTPGGGKETQYF. The variable domain in full, completed from reference TRBV11-2 and TRBJ2-5, reads EAGVAQSPRYKIIEKRQSVAFWCNPISGHATLYWYQQILGQGPKLLIQFQNNGVVDDSQLPKDRFSAERLKGVDSTLKIQPAKLEDSAVYLCARSQTPGGGKETQYFGPGTRLLVL.

Concerning this clonotype: At one end, the junction sequence differs from germline, possibly due to a read error. The V call is TRBV4-2, the J call TRBJ2-2; tentatively, D is TRBD2 (6 bases). Germline loops: CDR1 LGHNA, CDR2 YNFKEQ. The CDR3 contains 17 residues. The CDR3 spells CTSSQELGTVNTGELFF. The CDR3 DNA reads TGTACCAGCAGCCAAGAACTTGGGACTGTGAACACCGGGGAGCTGTTTTTT.

The genes are TRBV10-3 and TRBJ2-6; possibly TRBD2 for D (5 bases). Trimming stripped 3 bases from V and 12 bases from J, with 21 bases between. Germline values: CDR1 ENHRY, CDR2 SYGVKD. CDR3 length equals 16 residues. DNA for the CDR3: TGTGCCATCAGTGAAGGCGGTTCGGACGGGGTCAGCGTCCTGACTTTC. Its protein is CAISEGGSDGVSVLTF.

This clonotype was seen ten or more times. CDR3 in DNA: TGTGCCACCAGTGATTTGGGGGGAGGGCCCAATGAGCAGTTCTTC. Translation gives CATSDLGGGPNEQFF. The genes are TRBV24-1 and TRBJ2-1; TRBD2 matches at 7 bases. V was clipped by 0 bases and J by 6 bases; unmatched bases: 4. This CDR3 spans 15 amino acids. Germline CDR1 reads KGHDR; CDR2 reads SFDVKD.

The chain uses TRBV5-1 and TRBJ2-7, with a weak D call TRBD1 (6 bases). This CDR3 comprises 14 residues. V was pared by 4 bases and J by 6 bases, with 17 bases between. Germline loops: CDR1 SGHRS, CDR2 YFSETQ. The CDR3 nucleotides are TGCGCCAGCAGCAGGGGGACATCTAGGGCCGAGCAGTACTTC. This codes for CASSRGTSRAEQYF.

Comment on this clonotype: One junction end does not reproduce the germline sequence, and a read error may be involved. The genes are TRBV11-2 and TRBJ2-5, with 10 bases lining up with TRBD2. The CDR3 runs to 15 residues. Germline loops: CDR1 SGHAT, CDR2 FQNNGV. CDR3 sequence (DNA): TGTGCCAGCGGCTCTAGCGGGGGAACTCAAGGGACCCAGTACTTT. The encoded protein is CASGSSGGTQGTQYF.

This clonotype was detected once. The junction departs from germline at one end; a sequencing error may be responsible. V usage is TRBV4-2 and J usage is TRBJ1-4; a possible D gene is TRBD1 (6 bases). This CDR3 has 16 amino acids. Per germline, CDR1 LGHNA and CDR2 YNFKEQ. CDR3 in DNA: TGTGCCAGCGGCCAACAGGCGGCAGGGGCCAATGAAAGACTGTTTTTT. The encoded protein is CASGQQAAGANERLFF.

V gene TRBV29-1 combines with J gene TRBJ2-7; 8 bases agree with TRBD2. J gave up 3 bases and V 8 bases, and 12 bases lay outside the gene matches. Germline lookup yields CDR1 SQVTM and CDR2 ANQGSEA. This CDR3 has 14 residues. CDR3 sequence: CSIKVCGRYYEQYF. CDR3 nucleotide sequence: TGCAGCATTAAAGTTTGCGGGAGGTACTACGAGCAGTACTTC.

The V gene is TRBV6-5, the J gene TRBJ2-3; possibly TRBD1 or TRBD2 for D (6 bases each). The ends were cut back, 4 bases at V and 0 bases at J, with 11 bases in the middle. The germline V gene has CDR1 MNHEY and CDR2 SVGAGI. This CDR3 contains 15 residues. The CDR3 nucleotides are TGTGCCAGCAGTTCCCGGGGGCTTAGCACAGATACGCAGTATTTT. Protein: CASSSRGLSTDTQYF.

As regards this clonotype: At one of its ends the junction is not consistent with the germline gene, which may arise from a read error. The gene calls are TRBV7-9 and TRBJ2-5, with D unclear. The CDR3 runs to 15 residues. The germline CDR1 and CDR2 sequences are SEHNR and FQNEAQ (reference sequence). CDR3 coding DNA: TGTGCCAGCAGCTTAGCTTTAGATAATCTGGAGACCCGGTACTTC. Its translation: CASSLALDNLETRYF.

The V call is TRBV20-1, the J call TRBJ2-7; TRBD1 might be the D (6 bases). The CDR3 runs 14 residues. CDR1 DFQATT and CDR2 SNEGSKA come from the germline V gene (reference sequence). Trimming left V 6 bases short and J 0 bases short, with 15 bases between. CDR3 residues: CSAFPRDNSYEQYF. The CDR3 DNA reads TGCAGTGCCTTTCCCCGGGACAACTCCTACGAGCAGTACTTC.

The sample holds a few counts of this clonotype. The chain recombines TRBV5-1 with TRBJ1-3; D is undetermined. V gave up 6 bases and J gave up 2 bases, with 15 bases separating them. This CDR3 is built from 15 residues. The V gene's germline CDR1 is SGHRS and CDR2 YFSETQ. The CDR3 sequence: CASTPEPSPGNTIYF. CDR3 nucleotide sequence: TGCGCCAGCACCCCGGAGCCGAGCCCTGGAAACACCATATATTTT.

With respect to this clonotype: It may be a read error: a sequence one base away is much more abundant. This chain connects TRBV5-1 to TRBJ2-5; 8 bases fit TRBD1. The CDR3 is 13 amino acids. Germline CDR1 is SGHRS and CDR2 is YFSETQ. The CDR3 loop reads CASSSGGGEIQYF. In nucleotides, the CDR3 is TGCGCCAGCAGCTCAGGGGGCGGAGAGATCCAGTACTTC.